This T cell receptor beta chain was recorded in a study of T cell responses to AZD1222 COVID-19 vaccine. The wider study: Analysis merged second doses at about 4 or about 12 weeks. Study results and caveats: There were repertoire samples only from the period after the peak T cell response. Compared with day 0, the breadth and depth of the Spike-specific TCR repertoire rose significantly after two doses of AZD1222. A reported finding is that nearly half of spike-specific TCRs target unmutated variant regions.

Only in-frame clones appear in the TCRdb table, and some are missing; sequencing was by immunoSEQ multiplex PCR. Of about 260,000 clones in the sample, about 92% were seen once. Note on this clone: Its antigen remains unknown.

This CDR3 has 17 residues. With V trimmed by 4 bases and J by 0 bases, 8 bases remained unmatched. Germline V gene sequence: CDR1 SGHNT, CDR2 YYREEE (reference sequence). Sample: peripheral blood, taken on day 0 of AZD1222 vaccination. V is TRBV5-4 and J is TRBJ1-4; 8 bases are a match to TRBD1. The clonotype comes from an adult in good health. CDR3 residues: CASSIIGQGATNEKLFF. CDR3 in DNA: TGTGCCAGCAGCATAATCGGACAGGGAGCAACTAATGAAAAACTGTTTTTT.